One sample yielded the 8 T cell receptor beta chains listed below, sequenced in a study of T cell changes during pregnancy in multiple sclerosis. Only in-frame clones appear in the TCRdb table, and some are missing; sequencing was by immunoSEQ multiplex PCR. The sample lists about 56,000 clones; 90% were seen once. Sequences were derived from peripheral blood, sampled in the first trimester of pregnancy. The receptors come from a female donor in good health, enrolled as a control in a pregnancy study.

CDR3 DNA sequence: TGTGCCAGTAGTACAGGGGGCGACCAGTACTTC. It yields the protein CASSTGGDQYF. The gene calls are TRBV19 and TRBJ2-5; 8 nucleotides match TRBD1. The CDR3 totals 11 residues. Germline-derived CDR1 and CDR2 are LNHDA and SQIVND (reference sequence). The junction had 2 bases not matched to a gene; V was cut back by 4 bases and J by 10 bases.

The CDR3: CASIQYTGELFF. The CDR3 bases are TGTGCCAGCATCCAGTACACCGGGGAGCTGTTTTTT. V is TRBV7-8 and J is TRBJ2-2; no definite D call. CDR3 length: 12 amino acids. Germline CDR1 reads SGHVS; CDR2 reads FQNEAQ. V was clipped by 7 bases and J by 3 bases, with 6 bases between them.

The chain couples TRBV18 to TRBJ2-1; weak D call: TRBD2 (6 bases). V dropped 0 bases and J dropped 8 bases, with 20 bases sitting between them. The CDR3 extends over 17 amino acids. The germline gives CDR1 KGHSH, CDR2 LQKENI. This chain's CDR3 is CASSPPGAGQARYEQFF. In nucleotides, the CDR3 is TGTGCCAGCTCACCACCGGGAGCGGGTCAGGCGCGGTATGAGCAGTTCTTC.

The gene calls are TRBV2 and TRBJ2-2; tentative D call: TRBD2 (6 bases). Trimming took off 6 bases at V and 7 bases at J, with 18 bases between the two ends. Germline V gene data show CDR1 as SNHLY and CDR2 as FYNNEI. The CDR3 runs to 15 residues. The DNA of the CDR3 is TGTGCCAGCAGCCAGCGGGCAATAGGGGTCGGGGAGCTGTTTTTT. It yields the protein CASSQRAIGVGELFF.

This clone was recorded only once. The chain couples TRBV5-4 to TRBJ2-3; 10 bases align to TRBD1. V gave up 0 bases and J gave up 7 bases; unmatched junction bases: 5. This CDR3 contains 15 residues. Germline V gene sequence: CDR1 SGHNT, CDR2 YYREEE (reference sequence). The CDR3 region is CASSLAGTGENTQYF. CDR3 nucleotides: TGTGCCAGCAGCTTGGCAGGGACAGGGGAAAATACGCAGTATTTT. Full variable domain (outside the CDR3, taken from reference TRBV5-4 and TRBJ2-3): ETGVTQSPTHLIKTRGQQVTLRCSSQSGHNTVSWYQQALGQGPQFIFQYYREEENGRGNFPPRFSGLQFPNYSSELNVNALELDDSALYLCASSLAGTGENTQYFGPGTRLTVL.

The rearrangement joins TRBV7-8 to TRBJ2-3, with 13 nucleotides matching TRBD2. With V trimmed by 1 base and J by 4 bases, 11 bases remained unmatched. Germline V lookup: CDR1 SGHVS, CDR2 FQNEAQ. This CDR3 has 19 amino acids. CDR3 amino acids: CASSLVGLAGVLGADTQYF. As DNA, the CDR3 is TGTGCCAGCAGCTTAGTCGGACTAGCGGGAGTTTTGGGCGCAGATACGCAGTATTTT.

This chain joins TRBV10-1 and TRBJ2-2; 7 positions match TRBD1. This CDR3 region has 16 residues. The germline CDR1 and CDR2 sequences are WNHNN and SYGVQD (reference sequence). Germline trimming cut 6 bases from V and 2 bases from J; bases unmatched to any gene: 9. The chain's CDR3 is CASSPFRDSNTGELFF. The CDR3 DNA is TGCGCCAGCAGCCCTTTTAGGGACAGCAACACCGGGGAGCTGTTTTTT.

The gene calls are TRBV18 and TRBJ2-1, with a weak D call TRBD1 (6 bases). The ends were cut back, 4 bases at V and 6 bases at J, with 10 bases in the middle. Germline values: CDR1 KGHSH, CDR2 LQKENI. This CDR3 spans 13 amino acids. The CDR3 sequence: CASSLGTSNEQFF. The CDR3 nucleotides read TGTGCCAGCTCACTCGGGACATCCAATGAGCAGTTCTTC. The full variable domain, completed using reference TRBV18 and TRBJ2-1, is NAGVMQNPRHLVRRRGQEARLRCSPMKGHSHVYWYRQLPEEGLKFMVYLQKENIIDESGMPKERFSAEFPKEGPSILRIQQVVRGDSAAYFCASSLGTSNEQFFGPGTRLTVL.